These 28 T cell receptor beta chains were sequenced from one sample in a study of early T cells in non-severe SARS-CoV-2 infection. TCRdb independently ran MiXCR on the 5' RACE reads; one entry per CDR3 protein. This sample has roughly 76,000 distinct CDR3 sequences, with 12% found just once. Material for sequencing was whole blood. These receptors originate from an adult who was a healthcare worker with PCR-confirmed SARS-CoV-2 infection or an uninfected control (not recorded which).

In the case of this clonotype: A junction boundary mismatches the germline segment, possibly from a read error. The chain carries TRBV28 and TRBJ2-2; D uncertain. The CDR3 contains 14 residues. Germline loops: CDR1 MDHEN, CDR2 SYDVKM. CDR3 sequence reads: CAGSRRSNTGELFF. CDR3 DNA sequence: TGTGCCGGCAGCAGACGTTCGAACACCGGGGAGCTGTTTTTT.

There are a few counts of this clonotype. This chain links TRBV18 with TRBJ2-5; unclear D gene. This CDR3 comprises 15 residues. Germline assignment: CDR1 KGHSH and CDR2 LQKENI. V was trimmed by 1 base and J by 2 bases, leaving 11 bases between them. CDR3 nucleotides: TGTGCCAGCTCACCACTGGGGTCCGAGCAAGAGACCCAGTACTTC. This codes for CASSPLGSEQETQYF.

This clonotype has at least ten counts. V is TRBV11-2 and J is TRBJ2-7; D might be TRBD1 (5 bases). V gave up 5 bases and J gave up 4 bases, with 9 bases separating them. Looked up from germline, CDR1 is SGHAT and CDR2 is FQNNGV. The CDR3 runs 12 residues. The CDR3 spells CASSAQGYEQYF. The CDR3 nucleotides read TGTGCCAGCAGCGCGCAGGGTTACGAGCAGTACTTC.

The chain employs TRBV28 and TRBJ2-7; D unresolved. The germline V and J ends were trimmed by 7 bases and 0 bases, with 13 bases remaining between them. The CDR3 totals 14 residues. Germline V CDR1 and CDR2: MDHEN, SYDVKM. CDR3 residues: CASTPKGYSYEQYF. The CDR3 DNA is TGTGCCAGCACCCCTAAAGGTTACTCCTACGAGCAGTACTTC.

This clonotype occurred many times. The chain recombines TRBV27 with TRBJ2-7, with D maybe TRBD2 (5 bases). V lost 10 bases, J lost 2 bases, and 18 bases lay in between. The germline gives CDR1 MNHEY, CDR2 SMNVEV (reference sequence). This CDR3 is 14 amino acids long. CDR3 DNA: TGTGCCACCGGAGTTTCCAGCGGAGCCTACGAGCAGTACTTC. This encodes CATGVSSGAYEQYF.

This clonotype was observed a few times. This chain links TRBV6-6 with TRBJ1-5, with 8 nucleotides matching TRBD1. This CDR3 comprises 17 residues. J was trimmed by 6 bases and V by 3 bases; bases with no gene match: 13. Looked up from germline, CDR1 is MNHNY and CDR2 is SVGAGI (reference sequence). CDR3: CASSYGTGRGFGQPQHF. The CDR3 DNA reads TGTGCCAGCAGTTATGGGACAGGAAGAGGATTTGGTCAGCCCCAGCATTTT.

The chain joins TRBV7-2 to TRBJ2-2; D ambiguous. The V end lost 3 bases, the J end lost 4 bases, and 6 bases lay between the germline ends. The CDR3 covers 13 residues. The germline CDR1 and CDR2 sequences are SGHTA and FQGNSA. The CDR3 DNA sequence: TGTGCCAGCAGCTTTCGTCCCACCGGGGAGCTGTTTTTT. It encodes CASSFRPTGELFF. Combining the CDR3 with reference TRBV7-2 and TRBJ2-2 gives the whole variable domain GAGVSQSPSNKVTEKGKDVELRCDPISGHTALYWYRQSLGQGLEFLIYFQGNSAPDKSGLPSDRFSAERTGGSVSTLTIQRTQQEDSAVYLCASSFRPTGELFFGEGSRLTVL.

This sequence joins TRBV2 and TRBJ2-1, with D possibly TRBD2 on 5 matching bases. The CDR3 sequence is 11 residues long. V lost 8 bases, J lost 12 bases, and 14 bases lay in between. Germline V gene lookup returns CDR1 SNHLY and CDR2 FYNNEI. CDR3 DNA sequence: TGTGCCAGCGAAGCTAGCTTGGCGCAGTTCTTC. It codes for CASEASLAQFF.

The table lists this clonotype with many counts. The V and J genes are TRBV12-3 or TRBV12-4 and TRBJ2-1, with D perhaps TRBD1 (5 bases). The CDR3 covers 15 residues. V was shortened by 5 bases and J by 2 bases, with 13 bases between the two germline ends. In nucleotides, the CDR3 is TGTGCCAGCAGTCCCTTGGCGGACACCTACAATGAGCAGTTCTTC. The encoded protein is CASSPLADTYNEQFF.

The chain employs TRBV7-6 and TRBJ2-1; TRBD2 matches at 10 bases. The length of the CDR3 is 17 residues. V lost 5 bases to trimming and J lost 5 bases; unmatched junction nucleotides: 12. The germline V gene has CDR1 SGHVS and CDR2 FNYEAQ. This CDR3 reads CASSVTPRTSGHNEQFF. The DNA for the CDR3 is TGTGCCAGCAGCGTAACGCCCCGGACTAGCGGTCACAATGAGCAGTTCTTC.

This clonotype was counted a single time. This sequence joins TRBV7-2 and TRBJ2-5; 8 bases agree with TRBD2. V trimming: 6 bases; J trimming: 1 base; junction bases outside the gene matches: 4. Per germline, CDR1 SGHTA and CDR2 FQGNSA. CDR3 length: 14 residues. CDR3 loop: CASSLLAAQETQYF. The CDR3 bases are TGTGCCAGCAGTTTACTAGCGGCCCAAGAGACCCAGTACTTC.

This clonotype was seen at least ten times. This chain connects TRBV18 to TRBJ2-7; D not resolved. The V gene's germline CDR1 is KGHSH and CDR2 LQKENI. The V end lost 6 bases, the J end lost 0 bases, and 9 bases lay between the germline ends. The CDR3 consists of 13 residues. DNA for the CDR3: TGTGCCAGCTCTCTCTTTAGCTCCTACGAGCAGTACTTC. This gives the protein CASSLFSSYEQYF. The full variable domain, rest sourced from reference TRBV18 and TRBJ2-7, is NAGVMQNPRHLVRRRGQEARLRCSPMKGHSHVYWYRQLPEEGLKFMVYLQKENIIDESGMPKERFSAEFPKEGPSILRIQQVVRGDSAAYFCASSLFSSYEQYFGPGTRLTVT.

This clonotype occurred many times. One end of the junction fails to match germline, which may point to a read error. The V gene is TRBV5-1, the J gene TRBJ2-7, with 9 bases matching TRBD2. Germline V CDR1 and CDR2: SGHRS, YFSETQ. The CDR3 length is 16 residues. CDR3 nucleotide sequence: TGCGCCAGCAGCTTGGCCGCCAGCGGGAGGTCCTATGAGCAGTACTTC. Encoded protein: CASSLAASGRSYEQYF.

The chain has TRBV28 and TRBJ2-3; 10 positions agree with TRBD2. J lost 0 bases, V lost 7 bases, and 7 bases had no gene match. The CDR3 totals 16 residues. Germline V gives CDR1 MDHEN, CDR2 SYDVKM. CDR3: CASTRGLAESTDTQYF. The CDR3 DNA is TGTGCCAGCACCCGAGGACTAGCGGAGAGCACAGATACGCAGTATTTT.

This clonotype has only a few counts. The gene calls are TRBV12-3 or TRBV12-4 and TRBJ1-2; D unresolved. The CDR3 contains 14 residues. V shed 7 bases and J shed 4 bases, with 16 bases lying between them. DNA for the CDR3: TGTGCCAGCAACCGAGCAGGAGAGTTCTATGGCTACACCTTC. This translates into CASNRAGEFYGYTF.

This clonotype was counted ten times or more. The genes are TRBV28 and TRBJ2-7, with D unresolved. The germline CDR1 and CDR2 sequences are MDHEN and SYDVKM. V was shortened by 5 bases and J by 0 bases, with 23 bases between the two germline ends. CDR3 length equals 18 residues. The CDR3 nucleotides are TGTGCCAGCAGTCGCTCCCGAGCCAGGTCTCTGAGCTCCTACGAGCAGTACTTC. Translated, it gives CASSRSRARSLSSYEQYF.

This clonotype showed up many times. This rearrangement joins TRBV29-1 to TRBJ1-1; 10 positions match TRBD1. V lost 4 bases, J lost 7 bases, and 6 bases stayed unmatched. This CDR3 comprises 13 residues. CDR1 is SQVTM and CDR2 is ANQGSEA in the germline V gene. The CDR3 DNA reads TGCAGCGTTGTCCCCGGGACAGGGGTTGAAGCTTTCTTT. As protein: CSVVPGTGVEAFF. The entire variable domain, with the rest obtained from reference TRBV29-1 and TRBJ1-1, is as follows: SAVISQKPSRDICQRGTSLTIQCQVDSQVTMMFWYRQQPGQSLTLIATANQGSEATYESGFVIDKFPISRPNLTFSTLTVSNMSPEDSSIYLCSVVPGTGVEAFFGQGTRLTVV.

The genes are TRBV20-1 and TRBJ2-1, with TRBD2 as a possible D gene (5 bases). This CDR3 region has 12 residues. Germline V gene data show CDR1 as DFQATT and CDR2 as SNEGSKA (reference sequence). Trimming took 6 bases from V and 7 from J, leaving 13 bases between them. The CDR3 bases are TGCAGTGCAAAGGACTGGTTAAATGAGCAGTTCTTC. Amino acid sequence: CSAKDWLNEQFF.

The sample holds many counts of this clonotype. The chain couples TRBV27 to TRBJ1-2; 10 bases agree with TRBD1. Germline V gene data show CDR1 as MNHEY and CDR2 as SMNVEV (reference sequence). The CDR3 contains 17 residues. V lost 5 bases and J lost 2; bases outside the gene matches: 11. This chain's CDR3 is CASSPTWTGGSNYGYTF. For the CDR3, the DNA is TGTGCCAGCAGTCCGACATGGACAGGGGGGTCCAACTATGGCTACACCTTC.

This clonotype has a count of ten or more. This chain joins TRBV24-1 and TRBJ2-1, with D perhaps TRBD1 or TRBD2 (6 bases each). Per the germline V gene, CDR1 is KGHDR and CDR2 is SFDVKD. V lost 1 base, J lost 0 bases, and 9 bases lay in between. The CDR3 totals 16 residues. For the CDR3, the DNA is TGTGCCACCAGTGATTTCGGAGGGGGCTCCTACAATGAGCAGTTCTTC. This gives the protein CATSDFGGGSYNEQFF.

This clonotype was found a few times. The V call is TRBV29-1, the J call TRBJ1-1; D gene ambiguous. This CDR3 is 11 amino acids long. The ends were cut back, 2 bases at V and 7 bases at J, with 8 bases in the middle. Germline CDR1 reads SQVTM; CDR2 reads ANQGSEA. This chain's CDR3 is CSVEWAIEAFF. The DNA for the CDR3 is TGCAGCGTTGAATGGGCCATTGAAGCTTTCTTT. The complete variable domain, with remaining parts taken from reference TRBV29-1 and TRBJ1-1, reads SAVISQKPSRDICQRGTSLTIQCQVDSQVTMMFWYRQQPGQSLTLIATANQGSEATYESGFVIDKFPISRPNLTFSTLTVSNMSPEDSSIYLCSVEWAIEAFFGQGTRLTVV.

There are many counts of this clonotype. Written as DNA, the CDR3 is TGTGCCAGCAGCTCCCCTAGCACAGATACGCAGTATTTT. It is translated as CASSSPSTDTQYF. The V call is TRBV7-3, the J call TRBJ2-3; D is uncertain. V was shortened by 4 bases and J by 0 bases, with 5 bases between the two germline ends. This CDR3 comprises 13 residues. Germline values: CDR1 SGHTA, CDR2 FQGTGA.

This clonotype has at least ten counts. CDR3 amino acids: CASSSTQGPQETQYF. The CDR3 DNA is TGTGCCAGCAGCTCAACCCAGGGTCCCCAAGAGACCCAGTACTTC. This rearrangement joins TRBV7-6 to TRBJ2-5, with D possibly matching TRBD1 (5 bases). The CDR3 length is 15 residues. V lost 4 bases to trimming and J lost 1 base, with 13 bases between them. Germline values: CDR1 SGHVS, CDR2 FNYEAQ.

V gene TRBV24-1 combines with J gene TRBJ2-7, with D perhaps matching TRBD2 (6 bases). This CDR3 spans 14 amino acids. Germline V gives CDR1 KGHDR, CDR2 SFDVKD. Trimming left V 3 bases short and J 6 bases short, with 14 bases between. For the CDR3, the DNA is TGTGCCACCAGTGATCCGCCGCGGGGTCCCGAGCAGTACTTC. Encoded protein: CATSDPPRGPEQYF.

Concerning this clonotype itself: This may stem from a read error, because a much larger clone lies one nucleotide away. CDR3 sequence (DNA): TGTGCCAGCAGTGACAGGAACACCGGGGAGCTGTTTTTT. Amino acid sequence: CASSDRNTGELFF. The V gene is TRBV6-4, the J gene TRBJ2-2; unclear D gene. Germline CDR1 is MRHNA and CDR2 is SNTAGT. This CDR3 comprises 13 residues. The V gene lost 2 bases and the J gene lost 1 base, with 2 bases spanning the gap.

This clonotype has only a few counts. The CDR3 spells CASSSQRWRTDTQYF. CDR3 coding DNA: TGTGCCAGCAGCTCCCAGAGATGGCGCACAGATACGCAGTATTTT. This chain connects TRBV7-8 to TRBJ2-3; D is ambiguous. CDR1 and CDR2 (germline): SGHVS, FQNEAQ. The CDR3 consists of 15 residues. V lost 4 bases to trimming and J lost 1 base, with 12 bases between them.

The chain couples TRBV12-3 or TRBV12-4 to TRBJ1-5; D is unresolved. Trimming took off 6 bases at V and 1 base at J, with 7 bases between the two ends. The CDR3 extends over 13 amino acids. The CDR3 DNA is TGTGCCAGCAGATTGGACAGCAATCAGCCCCAGCATTTT. It is translated as CASRLDSNQPQHF.

This clonotype was detected ten times or more. The rearrangement joins TRBV18 to TRBJ2-5; TRBD1 might be the D (6 bases). Looked up from germline, CDR1 is KGHSH and CDR2 is LQKENI. The CDR3 spans 15 residues. V gave up 4 bases and J gave up 5 bases, with 17 bases separating them. The CDR3 reads CASSLSDRRTETQYF. In DNA, the CDR3 is TGTGCCAGCTCACTATCTGACAGGAGAACGGAGACCCAGTACTTC.